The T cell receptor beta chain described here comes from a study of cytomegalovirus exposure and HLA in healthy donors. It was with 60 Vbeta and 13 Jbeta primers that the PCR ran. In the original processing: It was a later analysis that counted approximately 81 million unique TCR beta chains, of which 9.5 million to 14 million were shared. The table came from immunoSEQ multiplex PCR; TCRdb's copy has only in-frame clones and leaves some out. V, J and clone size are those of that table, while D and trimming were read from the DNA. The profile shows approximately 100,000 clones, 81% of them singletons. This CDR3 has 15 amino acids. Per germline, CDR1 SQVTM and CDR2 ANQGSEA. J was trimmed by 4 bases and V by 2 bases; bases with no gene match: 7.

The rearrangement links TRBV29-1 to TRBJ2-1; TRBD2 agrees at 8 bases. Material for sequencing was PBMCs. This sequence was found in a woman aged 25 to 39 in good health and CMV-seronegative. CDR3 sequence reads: CSVEREAGEYNEQFF. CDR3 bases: TGCAGCGTTGAACGAGAAGCGGGAGAATACAATGAGCAGTTCTTC.